The source of this T cell receptor (beta chain) is a study of cytomegalovirus exposure and HLA in healthy donors. Whole-study results and caveats: Clusters of TCRs from the first cohort tended to co-occur in the approximately 120 validation repertoires (as a later analysis found). The listing of 150 to 200 TCR beta chains classed them as cytomegalovirus-associated.

Assay: immunoSEQ multiplex PCR; the TCRdb copy retains only in-frame clones and omits some. This table has approximately 150,000 clones, about 91% appearing once. While the first cohort had over 650 subjects, the donors belonged to the separate validation cohort of over a hundred subjects. Trimming took 6 bases from V and 0 from J, leaving 8 bases between them. Germline assignment: CDR1 PRHDT and CDR2 FYEKMQ (reference sequence). This CDR3 has 13 residues. The table lists this clone with a few counts. Its antigen remains unknown. The source material was PBMCs. The chain couples TRBV13 to TRBJ1-1, with D unresolved. This TCR derives from a man aged 18 to 30 in good health and CMV-seropositive. DNA for the CDR3: TGTGCCAGCAGTGGCACTATGAACACTGAAGCTTTCTTT. Protein product: CASSGTMNTEAFF.